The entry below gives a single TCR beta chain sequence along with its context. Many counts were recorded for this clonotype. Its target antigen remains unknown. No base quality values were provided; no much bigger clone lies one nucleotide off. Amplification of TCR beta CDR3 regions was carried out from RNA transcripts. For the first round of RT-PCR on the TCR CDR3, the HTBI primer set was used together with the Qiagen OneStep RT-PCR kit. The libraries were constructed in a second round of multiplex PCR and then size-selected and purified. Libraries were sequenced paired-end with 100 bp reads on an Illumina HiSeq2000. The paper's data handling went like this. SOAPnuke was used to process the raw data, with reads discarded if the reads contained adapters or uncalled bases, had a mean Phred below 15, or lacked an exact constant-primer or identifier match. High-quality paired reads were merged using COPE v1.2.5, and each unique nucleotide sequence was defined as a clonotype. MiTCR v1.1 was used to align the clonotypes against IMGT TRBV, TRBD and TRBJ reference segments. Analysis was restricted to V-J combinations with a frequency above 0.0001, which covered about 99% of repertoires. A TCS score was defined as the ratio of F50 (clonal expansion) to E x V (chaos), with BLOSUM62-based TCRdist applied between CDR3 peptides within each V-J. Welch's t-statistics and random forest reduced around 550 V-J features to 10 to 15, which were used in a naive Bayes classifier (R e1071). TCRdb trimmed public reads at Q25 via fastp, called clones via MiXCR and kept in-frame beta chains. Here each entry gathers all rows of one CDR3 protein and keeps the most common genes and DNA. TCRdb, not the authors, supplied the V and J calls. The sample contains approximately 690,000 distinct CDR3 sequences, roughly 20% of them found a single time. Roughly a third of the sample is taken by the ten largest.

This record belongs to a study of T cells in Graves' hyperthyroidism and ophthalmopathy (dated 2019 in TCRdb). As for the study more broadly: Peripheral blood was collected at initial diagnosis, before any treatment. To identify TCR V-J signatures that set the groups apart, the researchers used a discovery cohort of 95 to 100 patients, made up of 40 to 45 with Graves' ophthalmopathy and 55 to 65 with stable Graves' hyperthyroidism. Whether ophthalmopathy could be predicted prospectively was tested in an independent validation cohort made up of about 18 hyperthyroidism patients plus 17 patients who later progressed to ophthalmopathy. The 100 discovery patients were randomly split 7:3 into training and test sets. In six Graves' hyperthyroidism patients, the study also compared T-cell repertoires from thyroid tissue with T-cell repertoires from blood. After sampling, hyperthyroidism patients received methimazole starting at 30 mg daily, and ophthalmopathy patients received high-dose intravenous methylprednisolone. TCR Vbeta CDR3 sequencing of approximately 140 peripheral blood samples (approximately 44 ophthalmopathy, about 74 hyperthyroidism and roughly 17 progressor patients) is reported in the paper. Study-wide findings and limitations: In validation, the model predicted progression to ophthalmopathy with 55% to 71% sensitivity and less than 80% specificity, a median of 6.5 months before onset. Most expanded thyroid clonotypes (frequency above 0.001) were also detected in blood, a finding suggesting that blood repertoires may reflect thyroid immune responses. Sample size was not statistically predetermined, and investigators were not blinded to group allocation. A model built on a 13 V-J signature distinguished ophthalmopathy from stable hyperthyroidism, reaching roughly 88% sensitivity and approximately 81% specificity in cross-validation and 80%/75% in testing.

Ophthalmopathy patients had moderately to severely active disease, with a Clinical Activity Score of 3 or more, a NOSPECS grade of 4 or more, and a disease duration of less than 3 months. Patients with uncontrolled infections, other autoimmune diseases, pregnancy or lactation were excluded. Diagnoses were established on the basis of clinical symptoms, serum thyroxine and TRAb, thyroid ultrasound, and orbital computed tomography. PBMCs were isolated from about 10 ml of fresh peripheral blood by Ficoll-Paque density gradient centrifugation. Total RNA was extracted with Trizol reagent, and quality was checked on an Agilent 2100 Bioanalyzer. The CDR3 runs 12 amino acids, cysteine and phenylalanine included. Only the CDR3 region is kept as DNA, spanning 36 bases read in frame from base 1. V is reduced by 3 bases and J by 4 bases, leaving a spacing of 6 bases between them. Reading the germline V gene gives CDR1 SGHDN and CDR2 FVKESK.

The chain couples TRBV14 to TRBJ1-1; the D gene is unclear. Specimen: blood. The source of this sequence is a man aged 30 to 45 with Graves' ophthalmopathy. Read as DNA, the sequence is TGTGCCAGCAGCCACGATGTCACTGAAGCTTTCTTT. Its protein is CASSHDVTEAFF.